The T cell receptor (beta chain) described here comes from a study of OX40 agonist ivuxolimab in advanced cancers. Study overall: Ivuxolimab was administered intravenously to patients at 0.01 to 10 mg/kg every 2 weeks. Age averaged around 58 years (range about 23 to 80), and around 87% were male. Around 40% of patients had received prior checkpoint inhibitor therapy.

General study results and limits: Near-lowest levels of clonal expansion characterized partial responders at 0.1-3.0 mg/kg.

In the case of this clone: Its antigen is currently unknown.

Profiling relied on immunoSEQ multiplex PCR, and the TCRdb table lists in-frame clones only, not all of them. The table includes around 25,000 clones, more than 75% detected once. The TCR was taken from an adult with an advanced solid tumor such as melanoma, head and neck, liver or kidney cancer. This sample comprised CD4+ or CD8+ T cells sorted from blood, obtained in a trial of the OX40 agonist ivuxolimab.

The CDR3 loop is CASSFGTSINEQFF. CDR3 sequence (DNA): TGTGCCAGCAGTTTTGGGACTAGTATAAATGAGCAGTTCTTC. V gene TRBV27 combines with J gene TRBJ2-1; 8 positions agree with TRBD2. The CDR3 totals 14 residues. The germline V gene encodes CDR1 MNHEY and CDR2 SMNVEV (reference sequence). Germline trimming cut 3 bases from V and 7 bases from J; bases unmatched to any gene: 5.